The 23 T cell receptor beta chains presented below share a single source sample, sequenced in a study of spatial heterogeneity in lung cancer. General study findings and limits: Counts that tracked tumor mutation counts were those of expanded intratumoral alpha and beta TCRs.

Time point described: sample taken at primary tumor resection. MiXCR was run by TCRdb on the 5' RACE reads, yielding one entry per CDR3 protein. Among 2,500 to 3,000 distinct CDR3 sequences listed, 6.6% were seen once. The antigens for these receptors are not known. The sample here was lung tumor tissue, taken at surgery. These receptor sequences come from a female donor with early-stage non-small cell lung cancer.

This clonotype is termed medium-sized. V usage is TRBV7-2 and J usage is TRBJ2-1; D not resolved. CDR3 length: 14 amino acids. V lost 5 bases and J lost 5, with 13 bases in between. The germline V gene encodes CDR1 SGHTA and CDR2 FQGNSA. The CDR3 sequence is CASSPDQAHNEQFF. CDR3 bases: TGTGCCAGCAGCCCTGACCAGGCCCACAATGAGCAGTTCTTC.

The chain recombines TRBV9 with TRBJ2-1, with 8 bases that match TRBD2. The V gene's germline CDR1 is SGDLS and CDR2 YYNGEE. V trimming: 4 bases; J trimming: 9 bases; junction bases outside the gene matches: 9. The CDR3 is 14 residues long. Here the CDR3 DNA reads TGTGCCAGCAGCCCCCACTTAACTAGCGGTGAGCAGTTCTTC. Translated: CASSPHLTSGEQFF.

This clonotype qualifies as medium-sized. J is TRBJ1-2 and V is TRBV29-1; 8 nucleotides align to TRBD1. Germline lookup yields CDR1 SQVTM and CDR2 ANQGSEA. J was trimmed by 4 bases and V by 6 bases; bases with no gene match: 10. The CDR3 loop spans 14 amino acids. The DNA of the CDR3 is TGCAGCGTCGCCACAGGACAGGGTTCCTATGGCTACACCTTC. It specifies CSVATGQGSYGYTF.

Judged by abundance, this clonotype is medium-sized. The V gene is TRBV6-5, the J gene TRBJ2-1, with 9 bases that match TRBD1. The trim removed 8 bases at V and 9 bases at J, leaving 5 bases unmatched. Germline loops: CDR1 MNHEY, CDR2 SVGAGI. CDR3 length: 12 amino acids. This CDR3 is CASATGGREQFF. DNA for the CDR3: TGTGCCAGCGCTACAGGGGGCCGTGAGCAGTTCTTC.

The table lists this clonotype with many counts. The CDR3, as DNA: TGTGCCAGCAGCTTGGCGGAGGAGTGGGAGCTGTTTTTT. Its protein product is CASSLAEEWELFF. The chain recombines TRBV7-8 with TRBJ2-2; maybe TRBD2 (5 bases). Germline CDR1 and CDR2: SGHVS and FQNEAQ. This CDR3 comprises 13 residues. Between the trimmed V and J ends, which lost 3 bases and 9 bases, there was a span of 11 bases.

This clonotype has at least ten counts. This chain's CDR3 is CASSFQTDMNTEAFF. The CDR3 DNA sequence: TGTGCCAGCAGCTTTCAGACAGATATGAACACTGAAGCTTTCTTT. The V and J genes are TRBV7-2 and TRBJ1-1; maybe TRBD1 (5 bases). The CDR3 has 15 amino acids. Per the germline V gene, CDR1 is SGHTA and CDR2 is FQGNSA. The V end was cut by 3 bases, the J end by 0 bases, with 11 bases between. Drawing the rest from reference TRBV7-2 and TRBJ1-1, the complete variable domain is GAGVSQSPSNKVTEKGKDVELRCDPISGHTALYWYRQSLGQGLEFLIYFQGNSAPDKSGLPSDRFSAERTGGSVSTLTIQRTQQEDSAVYLCASSFQTDMNTEAFFGQGTRLTVV.

This clonotype is termed medium-sized. V and J are TRBV29-1 and TRBJ2-1; 15 nucleotides line up with TRBD2. J gave up 4 bases and V 6 bases, and 7 bases lay outside the gene matches. The CDR3 sequence is 16 residues long. The germline CDR1 and CDR2 sequences are SQVTM and ANQGSEA. CDR3 residues: CSVDEGTSGGYNEQFF. The CDR3 DNA reads as TGCAGCGTCGACGAAGGGACTAGCGGGGGGTACAATGAGCAGTTCTTC.

This clonotype occurred many times. The chain recombines TRBV19 with TRBJ2-6; 10 bases are a match to TRBD1. V dropped 6 bases and J dropped 0; count of bases not matched to a gene: 8. The V gene's germline CDR1 is LNHDA and CDR2 SQIVND (reference sequence). This CDR3 region has 18 residues. The CDR3 sequence is CASSPRGQGISGANVLTF. CDR3 DNA: TGTGCCAGTAGCCCACGGGGACAGGGGATCTCTGGGGCCAACGTCCTGACTTTC.

This chain uses TRBV6-5 with TRBJ2-7; D tentatively fits TRBD1 or TRBD2 (6 bases each). Trimming took off 2 bases at V and 0 bases at J, with 11 bases between the two ends. Germline lookup yields CDR1 MNHEY and CDR2 SVGAGI. The CDR3 consists of 15 residues. CDR3 region: CASSYRGAISYEQYF. CDR3 DNA sequence: TGTGCCAGCAGTTACAGGGGGGCTATCTCCTACGAGCAGTACTTC.

By share, this clonotype ranks as medium-sized. CDR3 in amino acids: CASSLAGGSYEQYF. The CDR3 bases are TGTGCCAGCAGCTTAGCTGGGGGGAGTTACGAGCAGTACTTC. The V and J genes are TRBV7-9 and TRBJ2-7; weak D call: TRBD2 (6 bases). The CDR3 is 14 amino acids. The germline V and J ends were trimmed by 0 bases and 4 bases, with 10 bases remaining between them. From germline, CDR1 is SEHNR and CDR2 FQNEAQ (reference sequence). The full variable domain, completed using reference TRBV7-9 and TRBJ2-7, is DTGVSQNPRHKITKRGQNVTFRCDPISEHNRLYWYRQTLGQGPEFLTYFQNEAQLEKSRLLSDRFSAERPKGSFSTLEIQRTEQGDSAMYLCASSLAGGSYEQYFGPGTRLTVT.

This clonotype was seen many times. The genes are TRBV10-3 and TRBJ2-7; tentatively, D is TRBD2 (5 bases). CDR3 length equals 12 residues. Germline-derived CDR1 and CDR2 are ENHRY and SYGVKD. Trimming stripped 6 bases from V and 6 bases from J, with 12 bases between. The CDR3 sequence: CAISRGAGEQYF. As DNA, the CDR3 is TGTGCCATCAGCCGAGGTGCGGGCGAGCAGTACTTC.

This chain joins TRBV6-5 and TRBJ2-7; D might be TRBD1 (6 bases). Germline V gene data show CDR1 as MNHEY and CDR2 as SVGAGI. V lost 7 bases to trimming and J lost 0 bases, with 13 bases between them. The CDR3 length is 14 residues. CDR3 coding DNA: TGTGCCAGCAAAACTATGGACAGCTCCTACGAGCAGTACTTC. It is translated as CASKTMDSSYEQYF.

This clonotype rates as large (0.1 to 1%). The chain couples TRBV19 to TRBJ1-2; no clear D. V was trimmed by 8 bases and J by 9 bases, leaving 25 bases between them. This CDR3 has 15 amino acids. Germline loops: CDR1 LNHDA, CDR2 SQIVND (reference sequence). The CDR3 DNA reads as TGTGCCAGTTCCCTGGGTCGATACCAACTATACAGCTACACCTTC. This sequence encodes CASSLGRYQLYSYTF. The whole variable domain, filled in from reference TRBV19 and TRBJ1-2, reads DGGITQSPKYLFRKEGQNVTLSCEQNLNHDAMYWYRQDPGQGLRLIYYSQIVNDFQKGDIAEGYSVSREKKESFPLTVTSAQKNPTAFYLCASSLGRYQLYSYTFGSGTRLTVV.

The V gene is TRBV5-1, the J gene TRBJ2-3; 10 nucleotides line up with TRBD2. CDR1 is SGHRS and CDR2 is YFSETQ in the germline V gene. The trim removed 4 bases at V and 1 base at J, leaving 6 bases unmatched. CDR3 length equals 16 residues. The CDR3 sequence: CASSLRTSGGTDTQYF. CDR3 nucleotide sequence: TGCGCCAGCAGCCTTAGGACTAGCGGAGGCACAGATACGCAGTATTTT.

This clonotype was counted many times. The rearrangement uses TRBV7-6 and TRBJ2-3, with 10 positions matching TRBD2. Germline CDR1 reads SGHVS; CDR2 reads FNYEAQ. V gave up 2 bases and J gave up 6 bases; unmatched junction bases: 5. This CDR3 contains 15 residues. CDR3 protein: CASSLTSGAGDTQYF. For the CDR3, the DNA is TGTGCCAGCAGCTTAACTAGCGGGGCCGGGGATACGCAGTATTTT.

Within the sample, this clonotype is medium-sized. The V gene is TRBV6-6, the J gene TRBJ1-1; no clear D gene. There are 15 residues in the CDR3. The germline CDR1 and CDR2 sequences are MNHNY and SVGAGI (reference sequence). The V end lost 5 bases, the J end lost 5 bases, and 18 bases lay between the germline ends. CDR3 sequence: CASSTPRWVSTEAFF. In DNA form, the CDR3 reads TGTGCCAGCAGTACACCCCGATGGGTCTCTACTGAAGCTTTCTTT.

J is TRBJ1-1 and V is TRBV6-5, with TRBD1 as a possible D gene (6 bases). This CDR3 comprises 15 residues. Trimming took off 4 bases at V and 7 bases at J, with 19 bases between the two ends. Looked up from germline, CDR1 is MNHEY and CDR2 is SVGAGI. The CDR3 region has the DNA TGTGCCAGCAGTTTCCTTCAGGGGCGTCGAGGTGAAGCTTTCTTT. Translated, it gives CASSFLQGRRGEAFF.

Within the sample, this clonotype is medium-sized. The chain has TRBV5-1 and TRBJ2-6; TRBD1 matches 12 bases. CDR3 length: 17 amino acids. The V gene end was trimmed by 4 bases and the J gene end by 4 bases; junction bases not matched to a gene: 6. CDR1 is SGHRS and CDR2 is YFSETQ in the germline V gene. The CDR3 sequence is CASSLGTGGAGANVLTF. Here the CDR3 DNA reads TGCGCCAGCAGCCTGGGGACAGGGGGCGCCGGGGCCAACGTCCTGACTTTC.

This clonotype counts as medium-sized. The rearrangement links TRBV7-6 to TRBJ2-7, with 11 bases that match TRBD2. This CDR3 comprises 16 residues. In germline, CDR1 is SGHVS, CDR2 FNYEAQ. Losses at the gene ends were 0 bases for V and 4 bases for J; bases not matched to a gene: 5. The CDR3 protein is CASSLAASGGSYEQYF. CDR3 nucleotides: TGTGCCAGCAGCTTAGCGGCTAGCGGGGGGTCTTACGAGCAGTACTTC.

This clonotype is labeled medium-sized. The chain combines TRBV7-2 with TRBJ2-3; 12 nucleotides line up with TRBD2. The trim removed 3 bases at V and 6 bases at J, leaving 7 bases unmatched. This CDR3 has 16 residues. Germline-derived CDR1 and CDR2 are SGHTA and FQGNSA. The CDR3, as DNA: TGTGCCAGCAGCTTCGGGACTAGCGGGTCGCGGGATACGCAGTATTTT. Translation: CASSFGTSGSRDTQYF.

By share, this clonotype ranks as medium-sized. The chain joins TRBV7-2 to TRBJ2-3; a possible D gene is TRBD2 (7 bases). The CDR3 sequence is 15 residues long. V was cut by 7 bases and J by 3 bases, with 17 bases left in between. Germline CDR1 SGHTA, CDR2 FQGNSA. The CDR3 DNA is TGTGCCAGCAACCGGGTGGGGGGGCGGACAGATACGCAGTATTTT. Translation gives CASNRVGGRTDTQYF.

Sample share makes this clonotype medium-sized. The V call is TRBV7-9, the J call TRBJ1-5; D remains ambiguous. The CDR3 has 12 amino acids. Between the trimmed V and J ends, which lost 5 bases and 8 bases, there was a span of 10 bases. The germline V gene has CDR1 SEHNR and CDR2 FQNEAQ (reference sequence). CDR3 in amino acids: CASSLSMEPQHF. The CDR3 DNA reads TGTGCCAGCAGCCTGAGCATGGAGCCCCAGCATTTT.

This clonotype rates as medium-sized. V is TRBV7-8 and J is TRBJ2-2; D is uncertain. This CDR3 spans 14 amino acids. Trimming cost V 2 bases and J 2 bases, with 6 bases left between them. In germline, CDR1 is SGHVS, CDR2 FQNEAQ. The CDR3 region is CASSLLFNTGELFF. In nucleotides, the CDR3 is TGTGCCAGCAGCTTACTGTTCAACACCGGGGAGCTGTTTTTT. Complete variable domain (other parts from reference TRBV7-8 and TRBJ2-2): GAGVSQSPRYKVAKRGQDVALRCDPISGHVSLFWYQQALGQGPEFLTYFQNEAQLDKSGLPSDRFFAERPEGSVSTLKIQRTQQEDSAVYLCASSLLFNTGELFFGEGSRLTVL.